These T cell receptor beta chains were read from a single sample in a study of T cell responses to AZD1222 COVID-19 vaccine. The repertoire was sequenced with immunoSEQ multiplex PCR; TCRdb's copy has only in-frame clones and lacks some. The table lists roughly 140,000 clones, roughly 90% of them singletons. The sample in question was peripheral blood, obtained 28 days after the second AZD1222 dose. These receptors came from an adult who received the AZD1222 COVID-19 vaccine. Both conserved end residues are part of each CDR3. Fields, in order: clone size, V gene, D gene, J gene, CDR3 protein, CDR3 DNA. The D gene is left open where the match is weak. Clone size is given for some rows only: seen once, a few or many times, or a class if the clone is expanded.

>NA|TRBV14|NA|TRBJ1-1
CASSLSPGPNTEAFF
TGTGCCAGCAGCCTAAGCCCCGGGCCGAACACTGAAGCTTTCTTT
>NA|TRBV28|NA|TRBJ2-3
CASSLLVTDTQYF
TGTGCCAGCAGTTTACTTGTAACAGATACGCAGTATTTT
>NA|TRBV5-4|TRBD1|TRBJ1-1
CASRTDRGIGEAFF
TGTGCCAGCAGAACCGACAGGGGGATTGGCGAAGCTTTCTTT
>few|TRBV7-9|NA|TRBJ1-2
CASSPGNSNYGYTF
TGTGCCAGCAGCCCAGGGAATTCTAACTATGGCTACACCTTC
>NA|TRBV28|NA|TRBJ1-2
CASSSTRGSTLTYGYTF
TGTGCCAGCAGTTCCACCAGGGGTTCGACCCTGACATATGGCTACACCTTC
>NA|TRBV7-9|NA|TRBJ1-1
CASSLEQGGQAFF
TGTGCCAGCAGCTTAGAACAGGGTGGGCAAGCTTTCTTT
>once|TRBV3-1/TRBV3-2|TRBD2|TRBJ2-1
CASSHLTWTSGGEQFF
TGTGCCAGCAGCCATCTCACCTGGACTAGCGGGGGGGAGCAGTTCTTC
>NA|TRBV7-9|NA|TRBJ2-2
CASSPYRPLTTGELFF
TGTGCCAGCAGCCCGTACCGGCCTCTGACCACCGGGGAGCTGTTTTTT
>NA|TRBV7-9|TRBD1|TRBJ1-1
CASSLLQGAGTEAFF
TGTGCCAGCAGCTTATTACAGGGGGCTGGCACTGAAGCTTTCTTT
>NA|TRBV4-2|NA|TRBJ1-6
CASSLLGQYNSPLHF
TGTGCCAGCAGCCTATTAGGACAATATAATTCACCCCTCCACTTT
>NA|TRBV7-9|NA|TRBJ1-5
CASSLAHRTAVNQPQHF
TGTGCCAGCAGCTTAGCCCACCGGACAGCCGTAAATCAGCCCCAGCATTTT
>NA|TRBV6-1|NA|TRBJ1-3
CASSERGALRNTIYF
TGTGCCAGTAGTGAACGAGGGGCTCTGAGAAACACCATATATTTT
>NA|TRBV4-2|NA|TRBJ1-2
CASSQDFGGKYGYTF
TGTGCCAGCAGCCAAGATTTTGGGGGGAAGTATGGCTACACCTTC
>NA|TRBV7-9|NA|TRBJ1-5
CASSLGTLSNQPQHF
TGTGCCAGCAGCTTAGGGACACTTAGCAATCAGCCCCAGCATTTT
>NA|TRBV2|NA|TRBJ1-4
CASTYSNEKLFF
TGTGCCAGCACATACTCTAATGAAAAACTGTTTTTT
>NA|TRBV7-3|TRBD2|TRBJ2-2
CASSLGLAITGELFF
TGTGCCAGCAGCCTCGGACTAGCGATCACCGGGGAGCTGTTTTTT
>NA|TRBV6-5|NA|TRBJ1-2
CASSSTGGLRTF
TGTGCCAGCAGTTCCACCGGAGGGTTAAGAACCTTC
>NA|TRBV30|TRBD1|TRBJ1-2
CAWSVLSRGYGYTF
TGTGCCTGGAGTGTTTTAAGCAGGGGGTATGGCTACACCTTC
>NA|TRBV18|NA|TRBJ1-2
CASSPPELGYGYTF
TGTGCCAGCTCACCACCGGAATTGGGCTATGGCTACACCTTC
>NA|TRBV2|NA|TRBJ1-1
CASSDERDTEAFF
TGTGCCAGCAGTGACGAACGGGACACTGAAGCTTTCTTT
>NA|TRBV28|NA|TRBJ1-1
CASCVNTEAFF
TGTGCCAGCTGTGTGAACACTGAAGCTTTCTTT
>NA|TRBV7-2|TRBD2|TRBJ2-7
CASRTAGGGYEQYF
TGTGCCAGCAGGACAGCGGGAGGGGGCTACGAGCAGTACTTC
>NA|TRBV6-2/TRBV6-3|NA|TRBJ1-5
CASSYPGDQPQHF
TGTGCCAGCAGTTACCCTGGGGATCAGCCCCAGCATTTT
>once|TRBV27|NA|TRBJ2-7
CASSQRLKIPKDKRTAYEQYF
TGTGCCAGCAGTCAACGACTCAAGATCCCCAAAGATAAGCGGACGGCCTACGAGCAGTACTTC
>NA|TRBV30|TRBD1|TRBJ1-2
CACRQGPSVANYGYTF
TGTGCCTGCCGACAGGGGCCCTCTGTCGCTAACTATGGCTACACCTTC
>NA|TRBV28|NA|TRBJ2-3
CASSGTGTFRDTQYF
TGTGCCAGCAGTGGAACAGGGACGTTTCGGGATACGCAGTATTTT
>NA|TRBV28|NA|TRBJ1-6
CASSLPLLGSYNSPLHF
TGTGCCAGCAGTTTACCCCTCCTAGGATCCTATAATTCACCCCTCCACTTT
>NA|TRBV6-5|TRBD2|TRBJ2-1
CASVSGAGRNEQFF
TGTGCCAGCGTTAGCGGGGCGGGTAGGAATGAGCAGTTCTTC
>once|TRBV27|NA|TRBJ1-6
CASSLEGPRSFFYNSPLHF
TGTGCCAGCAGTTTAGAGGGACCCAGATCCTTTTTTTATAATTCACCCCTCCACTTT
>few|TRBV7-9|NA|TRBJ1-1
CASTEASTVTEAFF
TGTGCCAGCACCGAGGCGTCGACAGTCACTGAAGCTTTCTTT
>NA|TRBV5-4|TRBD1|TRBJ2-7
CASRPGTGGSTDSYEQYF
TGTGCCAGCAGACCCGGGACAGGGGGCTCTACGGATTCCTACGAGCAGTACTTC
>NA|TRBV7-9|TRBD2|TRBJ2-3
CASSSRGREGGDTQYF
TGTGCCAGCAGCTCTCGTGGGCGGGAGGGTGGAGATACGCAGTATTTT
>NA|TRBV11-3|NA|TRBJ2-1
CASSLRGSYNEQFF
TGTGCCAGCAGCTTAAGGGGCTCCTACAATGAGCAGTTCTTC
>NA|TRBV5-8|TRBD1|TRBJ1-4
CASSHGDRSGKLFF
TGTGCCAGCAGCCATGGGGACAGAAGCGGAAAACTGTTTTTT
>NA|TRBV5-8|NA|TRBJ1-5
CASSRGLNSNQPQHF
TGTGCCAGCAGCCGCGGACTCAATAGCAATCAGCCCCAGCATTTT
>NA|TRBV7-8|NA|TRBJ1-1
CASSLATAHGVDAFF
TGTGCCAGCAGCTTAGCCACCGCGCATGGGGTGGATGCTTTCTTT
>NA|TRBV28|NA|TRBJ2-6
CASSFIGTVSGANVLTF
TGTGCCAGCAGTTTTATCGGGACGGTCTCTGGGGCCAACGTCCTGACTTTC
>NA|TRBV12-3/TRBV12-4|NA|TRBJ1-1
CASSLLGYTEAFF
TGTGCCAGCAGTTTACTCGGGTACACTGAAGCTTTCTTT
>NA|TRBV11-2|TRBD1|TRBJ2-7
CASSPGTGAYEQYF
TGTGCCAGCAGCCCGGGGACAGGGGCCTACGAGCAGTACTTC
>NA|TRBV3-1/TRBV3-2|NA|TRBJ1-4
CASSAVAGTSGALFF
TGTGCCAGCAGCGCCGTCGCCGGGACAAGTGGTGCACTGTTTTTT
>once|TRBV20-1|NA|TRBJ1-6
CSASKGNSPLHF
TGCAGTGCTAGTAAGGGAAATTCACCCCTCCACTTT
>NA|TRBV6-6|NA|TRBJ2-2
CASSRRLPGTSGTGELFF
TGTGCCAGCAGCCGACGGTTACCCGGTACCTCTGGCACCGGGGAGCTGTTTTTT
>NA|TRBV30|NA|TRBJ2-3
CAWSLSTDTQYF
TGTGCCTGGAGTCTAAGCACAGATACGCAGTATTTT
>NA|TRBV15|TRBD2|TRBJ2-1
CATSRDLVPGGEQFF
TGTGCCACCAGCAGAGATCTGGTCCCGGGAGGTGAGCAGTTCTTC
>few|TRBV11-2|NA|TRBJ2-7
CASSLQRSSYEQYF
TGTGCCAGCAGCTTACAGCGGAGCTCCTACGAGCAGTACTTC
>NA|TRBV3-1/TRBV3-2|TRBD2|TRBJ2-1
CASSLGTSGYNEQFF
TGTGCCAGCAGCCTAGGGACTAGCGGTTACAATGAGCAGTTCTTC
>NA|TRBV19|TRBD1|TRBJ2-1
CASSVTGGLGNEQFF
TGTGCCAGTAGTGTGACAGGGGGCTTGGGAAATGAGCAGTTCTTC
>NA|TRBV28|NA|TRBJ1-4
CASSPPGTEKLFF
TGTGCCAGCAGCCCACCGGGCACTGAAAAACTGTTTTTT
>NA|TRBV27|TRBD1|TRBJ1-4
CASSWDRFNEKLFF
TGTGCCAGCAGTTGGGACAGATTTAATGAAAAACTGTTTTTT
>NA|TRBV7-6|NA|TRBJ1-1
CASSLAGIRIGGAEAFF
TGTGCCAGCAGCTTAGCCGGGATTAGGATTGGAGGGGCTGAAGCTTTCTTT
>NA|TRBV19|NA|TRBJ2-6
CASTPGRARAGANVLTF
TGTGCCAGTACCCCGGGACGGGCGAGGGCTGGGGCCAACGTCCTGACTTTC